The rows below give T cell receptor beta chains drawn from one sample of a study of cytomegalovirus exposure and HLA in healthy donors. Repertoires were generated with immunoSEQ multiplex PCR, while TCRdb's copy carries only in-frame clones and drops some. The sample lists approximately 53,000 clones; 77% were seen once. Sequencing was carried out using PBMCs. The receptors derive from a woman in her 40s in good health and CMV-seropositive. The CDR3 runs from the conserved cysteine through the conserved F or W. D genes are given only for firm matches. The size field is filled for only some rows; it gives once, few, many or a size class.

TRBJ2-1 | TRBV6-1 | . | . | TGTGCCAGCATCTCGCACCTTATCAGGGCGGATGAGCAGTTCTTC | CASISHLIRADEQFF
TRBJ2-1 | TRBV5-1 | . | TRBD1 | TGCGCCAGCAGCGTGGGGACAGGGAGGACTGAGCAGTTCTTC | CASSVGTGRTEQFF
TRBJ2-1 | TRBV27 | . | . | TGTGCCAGCAGCGGTCAGGTGGGGCAGTTCTTC | CASSGQVGQFF
TRBJ2-1 | TRBV2 | . | . | TGTGCCAGCAGGGGAACAGGGCCAGGGTCGTTCTTC | CASRGTGPGSFF
TRBJ2-5 | TRBV10-3 | . | TRBD2 | TGTGCCACGAAGACTAGCGGGGAAGAGACCCAGTACTTC | CATKTSGEETQYF
TRBJ2-2 | TRBV6-6 | . | . | TGTGCCAGCAGTTATCCGGCCGGGGAGCTGTTTTTT | CASSYPAGELFF
TRBJ2-7 | TRBV29-1 | . | . | TGCAGCGCCGGGTCGAGCTACGAGCAGTACTTC | CSAGSSYEQYF
TRBJ1-2 | TRBV30 | . | . | TGTGCCTGGAGTGTACAGGCCATCGGCTGCACCTTC | CAWSVQAIGCTF
TRBJ1-1 | TRBV2 | once | TRBD1 | TGTGCCAGCAGTGAAGGACAGGGGAGGATTGACACTGAAGCTTTCTTT | CASSEGQGRIDTEAFF
TRBJ2-5 | TRBV7-2 | . | . | TGTGCCAGCAGCCCTGTAGAGACCCAGTACTTC | CASSPVETQYF
TRBJ2-5 | TRBV9 | . | . | TGTGCCAGCAGCGGTGGCGACAACTGGGTGGGAGAGACCCAGTACTTC | CASSGGDNWVGETQYF
TRBJ2-7 | TRBV7-6 | . | . | TGTGCCAGCAGCGCGGGGGCCGATTCGTACTTC | CASSAGADSYF
TRBJ1-6 | TRBV7-2 | . | TRBD1 | TGTGCCAGCAGCTTGGTGGGGACAGGGAATTTGTGGAATTCACCCCTCCACTTT | CASSLVGTGNLWNSPLHF
TRBJ2-7 | TRBV27 | . | . | TGTGCCAGCAGTTTCGCAGGGCGCGAGCAGTACTTC | CASSFAGREQYF
TRBJ1-6 | TRBV9 | . | . | TGTGCCAGCAGCGTAGAAGTCCCCGGTTCACCCCTCCACTTT | CASSVEVPGSPLHF
TRBJ2-1 | TRBV5-4 | . | . | TGTGCCAGCAGCCGCTATAGCAATGAGCAGTTCTTC | CASSRYSNEQFF
TRBJ1-1 | TRBV7-6 | few | TRBD1 | TGTGCCAGCAGCTTAGGACAGGGTAACACTGAAGCTTTCTTT | CASSLGQGNTEAFF
TRBJ2-7 | TRBV19 | . | . | TGTGCCACCCAGGCCAGCTCCTACGAGCAGTACTTC | CATQASSYEQYF
TRBJ2-7 | TRBV6-1 | . | TRBD1 | TGTGCCAGCAGAGCTTTTCAGGACAGGGCCTACGAGCAGTACTTC | CASRAFQDRAYEQYF
TRBJ1-2 | TRBV7-2 | once | TRBD1 | TGTGCCAGCAGCTCGGACAGGGGGAGCTATGGCTACACCTTC | CASSSDRGSYGYTF
TRBJ2-3 | TRBV19 | . | TRBD2 | TGTGCCAGTATGCTAGCGGGGAGCACAGATACGCAGTATTTT | CASMLAGSTDTQYF
TRBJ1-5 | TRBV7-2 | . | . | TGTGCCAGCAGCTTAACAGGTGGTCAGCCCCAGCATTTT | CASSLTGGQPQHF
TRBJ1-6 | TRBV6-5 | . | TRBD1 | TGTGCCAGCACCCAACAGGGACAGGGGGCTTCGGCCCTCCACTTT | CASTQQGQGASALHF
TRBJ2-1 | TRBV10-3 | . | . | TGTGCCATCAGTGATCAGCGTTCAGTTGAGCAGTTCTTC | CAISDQRSVEQFF
TRBJ2-2 | TRBV5-6 | . | TRBD1 | TGTGCCAGCAGCCTGCGACAGGGGACCCGGGTAACCGGGGAGCTGTTTTTT | CASSLRQGTRVTGELFF
TRBJ1-1 | TRBV6-5 | . | TRBD1 | TGTGCCAGCAGTGCGCCCGGGACAGGGACCGAAGCTTTCTTT | CASSAPGTGTEAFF
TRBJ2-7 | TRBV2 | . | TRBD1 | TGTGCCAGCGCGAGGGGGACAGGGGCCTACGAGCAGTACTTC | CASARGTGAYEQYF
TRBJ1-2 | TRBV28 | . | . | TGTGCCAGCAGTTTAATCAGGATCTCAGGAACTGGCTACACCTTC | CASSLIRISGTGYTF
TRBJ1-4 | TRBV6-6 | . | . | TGTGCCAGCAGACCCGGACAGACTGCTAATGAAAAACTGTTTTTT | CASRPGQTANEKLFF
TRBJ2-5 | TRBV20-1 | . | . | TGCAGTGCGGCCACAGAGACCCAGTACTTC | CSAATETQYF
TRBJ1-5 | TRBV2 | . | TRBD1 | TGTGCCAGCAACAGGGGGGGATCCAATCAGCCCCAGCATTTT | CASNRGGSNQPQHF
TRBJ2-2 | TRBV5-8 | once | . | TGTGCCAGCAGCCCCACCCTCGGGTTGAACACCGGGGAGCTGTTTTTT | CASSPTLGLNTGELFF